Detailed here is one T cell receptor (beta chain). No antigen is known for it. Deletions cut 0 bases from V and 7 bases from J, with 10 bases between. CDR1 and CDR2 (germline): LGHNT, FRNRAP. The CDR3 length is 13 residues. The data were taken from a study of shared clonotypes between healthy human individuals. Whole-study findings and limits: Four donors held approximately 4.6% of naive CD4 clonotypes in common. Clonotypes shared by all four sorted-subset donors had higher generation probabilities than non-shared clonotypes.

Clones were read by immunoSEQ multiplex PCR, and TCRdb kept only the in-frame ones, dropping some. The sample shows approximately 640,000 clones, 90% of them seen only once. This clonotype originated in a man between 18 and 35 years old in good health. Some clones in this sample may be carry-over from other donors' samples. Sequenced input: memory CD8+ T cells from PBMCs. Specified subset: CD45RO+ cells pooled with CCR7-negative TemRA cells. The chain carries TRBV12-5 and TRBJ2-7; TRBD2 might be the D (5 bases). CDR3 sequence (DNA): TGTGCTAGTGGTTTGGTCGAGACGGGGGAGCAGTACTTC. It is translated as CASGLVETGEQYF.